This T cell receptor (beta chain) was profiled in a study of shared clonotypes between healthy human individuals. Study information: CD4 naive and memory got three plates each, CD8 naive two, CD8 memory one.

In the original processing: Filtering was not the same, since immunoSEQ gave junction-only sequences without quality scores. Profiled with immunoSEQ multiplex PCR; TCRdb holds only in-frame clones, not every one. For V, J and clone size, that table is used; D and trimming come from the DNA. The repertoire holds roughly 2.5 million clones, with around nine tenths as singletons. The germline CDR1 and CDR2 sequences are SEHNR and FQNEAQ (reference sequence). The V and J ends lost 0 bases and 5 bases respectively, with 10 bases between them. CDR3 length: 14 residues. Concerning this clone itself: Its target is not known.

Findings of the study overall: It was observed that 5% to 6% of naive CD4 clonotypes were shared across a handful of donors. Naive subsets typically showed greater estimated richness than memory subsets.

The sequence derives from a young man in good health. The V and J genes are TRBV7-9 and TRBJ1-2; D not certain. The sample comprised naive CD4+ T cells sorted from blood. The subset was: CD45RA+ positively selected. The CDR3 region is CASSLAITGYGYTF. CDR3 coding DNA: TGTGCCAGCAGCTTAGCTATTACGGGATATGGCTACACCTTC.